This note documents a single T cell receptor beta chain sequence. Assay used: immunoSEQ multiplex PCR; TCRdb lists only in-frame clones, some missing. The repertoire consists of around 35,000 clones, with about nine tenths occurring once and the leading ten covering about an eighth. This record comes from a study of T cell changes during pregnancy in multiple sclerosis. The CDR3 runs 12 residues. Deletions cut 4 bases from V and 5 bases from J, with 9 bases between. Per the germline V gene, CDR1 is SGHAT and CDR2 is FQNNGV. This clonotype was sampled from a female donor with multiple sclerosis, enrolled in a pregnancy study. The V and J genes are TRBV11-2 and TRBJ2-7, with D perhaps matching TRBD1 (6 bases). The specimen comprised CD8+ T cells from peripheral blood mononuclear cells, sampled in the first trimester of pregnancy. The CDR3 sequence: CASSYDRHEQYF. In nucleotides, the CDR3 is TGTGCCAGCAGCTACGACAGGCACGAGCAGTACTTC. The full variable domain, completed using reference TRBV11-2 and TRBJ2-7, is EAGVAQSPRYKIIEKRQSVAFWCNPISGHATLYWYQQILGQGPKLLIQFQNNGVVDDSQLPKDRFSAERLKGVDSTLKIQPAKLEDSAVYLCASSYDRHEQYFGPGTRLTVT.